The rows below give T cell receptor beta chains drawn from one sample of a study of ipilimumab plus nivolumab after autologous stem cell transplantation. Produced via immunoSEQ multiplex PCR; TCRdb's table is partial and in-frame only. The repertoire has about 84,000 clones, 75% to 85% of them found once; the top ten carry less than 2.5%. This specimen consisted of PBMCs, obtained in a trial of ipilimumab plus nivolumab as post-transplant consolidation. The origin of the receptors is a male donor with diffuse large B-cell lymphoma. Each CDR3 is given without its conserved first and last residue. Fields, in order: J gene, V gene, CDR3 protein.

j_gene: TRBJ2-2
v_gene: TRBV19
CDR3aa: ASSGYGFGANTGELF

j_gene: TRBJ2-4
v_gene: TRBV9
CDR3aa: ASSADRVAKNIQY

j_gene: TRBJ2-1
v_gene: TRBV5-4
CDR3aa: ASSLLVAGVNEQF

j_gene: TRBJ2-5
v_gene: TRBV2
CDR3aa: ASSAVNLRETQY

j_gene: TRBJ2-3
v_gene: TRBV2
CDR3aa: ASSEDSVGTQY

j_gene: TRBJ2-1
v_gene: TRBV5-1
CDR3aa: ASSPSEGATYNEQF

j_gene: TRBJ2-3
v_gene: TRBV10-2
CDR3aa: ASTQSKIAGSTDTQY

j_gene: TRBJ2-1
v_gene: TRBV27
CDR3aa: ASSTLAGGPVNEQF

j_gene: TRBJ2-3
v_gene: TRBV6-4
CDR3aa: ASSDPGAGTDTQY

j_gene: TRBJ1-1
v_gene: TRBV7-9
CDR3aa: ASSPKTGWETEAF

j_gene: TRBJ1-6
v_gene: TRBV18
CDR3aa: ASSPQGSDSPLH

j_gene: TRBJ1-4
v_gene: TRBV25-1
CDR3aa: ASSEGEKLF

j_gene: TRBJ1-4
v_gene: TRBV7-9
CDR3aa: ASSPISTTNEKLF

j_gene: TRBJ2-7
v_gene: TRBV7-8
CDR3aa: ASSFVGKSYEQY

j_gene: TRBJ2-7
v_gene: TRBV5-4
CDR3aa: ASSLAAGPSSYEQY

j_gene: TRBJ1-2
v_gene: TRBV5-6
CDR3aa: ASSLSFAGDLYGYT

j_gene: TRBJ2-6
v_gene: TRBV10-3
CDR3aa: AISEYGRSGANVLT

j_gene: TRBJ2-1
v_gene: TRBV7-2
CDR3aa: ASSPDSINEQF

j_gene: TRBJ1-1
v_gene: TRBV19
CDR3aa: ASSTRTGGVGNSEAF

j_gene: TRBJ1-1
v_gene: TRBV21-1
CDR3aa: ASSGRRNTEAF

j_gene: TRBJ1-5
v_gene: TRBV23-1
CDR3aa: ASSQSWAGGLGWGNQPQH

j_gene: TRBJ1-5
v_gene: TRBV5-6
CDR3aa: ASRFDRLGHQPQH

j_gene: TRBJ2-3
v_gene: TRBV30
CDR3aa: AWSDRGVRDTQY

j_gene: TRBJ2-1
v_gene: TRBV11-3
CDR3aa: ASSLGPGNEQF

j_gene: TRBJ2-3
v_gene: TRBV7-9
CDR3aa: ASTLTGTSGGTDTQY

j_gene: TRBJ1-2
v_gene: TRBV23-1
CDR3aa: ASTQVPGQGGSLGYT

j_gene: TRBJ1-1
v_gene: TRBV5-4
CDR3aa: ASSLESGTTEAF

j_gene: TRBJ2-5
v_gene: TRBV18
CDR3aa: ASSPDRGRGETQY

j_gene: TRBJ2-3
v_gene: TRBV7-2
CDR3aa: ASSVGGQGKVDTQY

j_gene: TRBJ1-1
v_gene: TRBV11-2
CDR3aa: ASSAQVEGVAF

j_gene: TRBJ1-3
v_gene: TRBV5-5
CDR3aa: ASSLVSRGSSGNTIY

j_gene: TRBJ2-1
v_gene: TRBV4-2
CDR3aa: ASSYYSTSGGAGSYNEQF

j_gene: TRBJ2-1
v_gene: TRBV13
CDR3aa: ASSLGRAGGNYYNEQF

j_gene: TRBJ2-5
v_gene: TRBV15
CDR3aa: ATSRDRLAGAPQY